The present TCR beta chain was sequenced within a study of CD8 T cells in ankylosing spondylitis. General study points: Clones linked with disease were CD8+ and fairly uncommon in the peripheral blood. Enrichment of disease-linked clones was reportedly significant in matched ankylosing spondylitis synovial fluid. Both synovial fluid and blood in reactive arthritis had previously been reported to carry some motif variants. Made up of eight or nine highly homologous variants, a TCR beta motif appeared characteristic of ankylosing spondylitis blood.

Each TCR beta library was made by quantitative 5'-RACE that incorporated molecular barcodes. TCRdb reanalysed the 5' RACE reads using MiXCR and keeps one entry per CDR3 protein. The sample records a few hundred thousand distinct CDR3 sequences, about 15% being singletons. The CDR3 is made up of 16 amino acids. Germline V CDR1 and CDR2: MGHRA, YSYEKL. The V end lost 1 base, the J end lost 5 bases, and 17 bases lay between the germline ends. This clonotype was counted at least ten times. Its antigen remains unknown. The TCR sequence derives from a male donor with ankylosing spondylitis. V gene TRBV4-1 combines with J gene TRBJ1-2; maybe TRBD1 (6 bases). The sequenced sample was blood, either unsorted or a sorted T cell fraction (not recorded which). Here the CDR3 reads CASSQAGGGRVYGYTF. The DNA of the CDR3 is TGCGCCAGCAGCCAAGCCGGCGGGGGCAGAGTTTATGGCTACACCTTC.